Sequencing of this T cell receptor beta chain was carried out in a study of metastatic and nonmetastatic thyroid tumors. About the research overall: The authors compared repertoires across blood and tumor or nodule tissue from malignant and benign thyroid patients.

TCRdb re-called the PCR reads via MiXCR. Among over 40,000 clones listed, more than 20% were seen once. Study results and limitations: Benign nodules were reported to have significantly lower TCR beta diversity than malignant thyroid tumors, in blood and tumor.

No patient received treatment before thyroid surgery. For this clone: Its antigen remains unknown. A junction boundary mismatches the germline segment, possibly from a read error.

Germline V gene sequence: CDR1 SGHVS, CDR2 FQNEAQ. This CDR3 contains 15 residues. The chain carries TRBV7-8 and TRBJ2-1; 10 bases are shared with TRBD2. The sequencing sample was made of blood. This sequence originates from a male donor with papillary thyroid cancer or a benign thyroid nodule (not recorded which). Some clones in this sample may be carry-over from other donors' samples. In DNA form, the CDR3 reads TGTGCCAACAGCTTTACGGCTAGCGGGAGACTAGATCAGTTCTTC. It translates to CANSFTASGRLDQFF.